These 13 T cell receptor beta chains share one sample of origin, sequenced in a study of shared clonotypes between healthy human individuals. The naive CD8 population came from CD45RO-negative cells selected for CCR7, without terminally differentiated effector memory CD45RA+ cells. Sequenced by immunoSEQ multiplex PCR; TCRdb stores in-frame clones only, minus some. The table has some 2 million clones, 85% to 95% seen once. Sequenced input: naive CD8+ T cells sorted from blood. The origin of the receptors is a man younger than 35 in good health.

The chain couples TRBV15 to TRBJ2-3; 9 bases match TRBD1. Germline values: CDR1 LNHNV, CDR2 YYDKDF (reference sequence). Trimming at V came to 3 bases and at J to 3 bases, leaving 7 bases not matched to a gene. The CDR3 spans 16 residues. This CDR3 reads CATSSRQGGETDTQYF. The CDR3 DNA follows: TGTGCCACCAGCAGTAGACAGGGGGGAGAAACAGATACGCAGTATTTT.

This chain links TRBV18 with TRBJ2-7, with TRBD1 identical over 9 bases. The CDR3 consists of 14 residues. CDR1 KGHSH and CDR2 LQKENI come from the germline V gene. Trimming removed 7 bases from V and 2 bases from J; junction bases left unmatched: 6. CDR3: CASWPGQGTYEQYF. CDR3 DNA: TGTGCCAGCTGGCCGGGACAGGGCACCTACGAGCAGTACTTC.

This CDR3 is CASSREGSLGAFF. Written as DNA, the CDR3 is TGTGCCAGCAGCCGGGAGGGCTCCTTGGGAGCTTTCTTT. J is TRBJ1-1 and V is TRBV7-9; D gene ambiguous. The CDR3 totals 13 residues. CDR1 is SEHNR and CDR2 is FQNEAQ in the germline V gene (reference sequence). V lost 5 bases to trimming and J lost 10 bases, with 17 bases between them.

The chain carries TRBV28 and TRBJ2-7; D call uncertain. V lost 3 bases and J 2 bases, leaving 11 bases between the germline ends. The V gene's germline CDR1 is MDHEN and CDR2 SYDVKM. CDR3 length: 14 amino acids. The CDR3 DNA follows: TGTGCCAGCAGTTTGACGGCGGCTGCCTACGAGCAGTACTTC. Residues: CASSLTAAAYEQYF.

The chain joins TRBV6-5 to TRBJ1-1, with a possible D match to TRBD1 (5 bases). V lost 7 bases and J lost 6, with 18 bases in between. The germline gives CDR1 MNHEY, CDR2 SVGAGI. The CDR3 totals 14 residues. CDR3 residues: CASNPTAYNAEAFF. Here the CDR3 DNA reads TGTGCCAGCAACCCGACAGCCTACAACGCTGAAGCTTTCTTT.

The chain carries TRBV6-1 and TRBJ2-1; D gene unclear. V lost 5 bases and J 2 bases, leaving 13 bases between the germline ends. The CDR3 spans 15 residues. Looked up from germline, CDR1 is MNHNS and CDR2 is SASEGT. CDR3 nucleotide sequence: TGTGCCAGCAGTCCTCCAATTGGGGCCTACAATGAGCAGTTCTTC. Translation: CASSPPIGAYNEQFF.

This chain links TRBV27 with TRBJ1-2; D might be TRBD1 (6 bases). This CDR3 comprises 16 residues. Germline V gene sequence: CDR1 MNHEY, CDR2 SMNVEV (reference sequence). V shed 3 bases and J shed 3 bases, with 17 bases lying between them. The CDR3 DNA sequence: TGTGCCAGCAGTTTCGTGGGACAAGCAACTGACTATGGCTACACCTTC. Translated: CASSFVGQATDYGYTF.

The V call is TRBV27, the J call TRBJ2-2; D not certain. Germline CDR1 is MNHEY and CDR2 is SMNVEV (reference sequence). V was trimmed by 5 bases and J by 6 bases, leaving 10 bases between them. The CDR3 contains 13 residues. The CDR3, as DNA: TGTGCCAGCAGTCAAAGAGTCCCCGGGGAGCTGTTTTTT. It encodes CASSQRVPGELFF.

The J gene is TRBJ1-2, the V gene TRBV5-1; D may be TRBD1 (6 bases). The V gene lost 0 bases and the J gene lost 4 bases, with 10 bases spanning the gap. Germline V gene data show CDR1 as SGHRS and CDR2 as YFSETQ. CDR3 length: 14 residues. The CDR3 loop reads CASSLGEGVYGYTF. CDR3 nucleotide sequence: TGCGCCAGCAGCTTGGGAGAGGGGGTCTATGGCTACACCTTC.

The chain carries TRBV11-2 and TRBJ1-1; 9 bases agree with TRBD1. Germline V lookup: CDR1 SGHAT, CDR2 FQNNGV. The junction had 4 bases not matched to a gene; V was cut back by 5 bases and J by 0 bases. The CDR3 has 15 amino acids. Here the CDR3 DNA reads TGTGCCAGCAGCGGGGACAGGGAAATGAACACTGAAGCTTTCTTT. Protein: CASSGDREMNTEAFF.

V is TRBV14 and J is TRBJ2-1; 9 bases match TRBD2. In germline, CDR1 is SGHDN, CDR2 FVKESK. The CDR3 covers 16 residues. V lost 4 bases to trimming and J lost 0 bases; unmatched junction nucleotides: 4. For the CDR3, the DNA is TGTGCCAGCAGCCCCTTAGCGGGAGTCTCCTACAATGAGCAGTTCTTC. Translation gives CASSPLAGVSYNEQFF. The whole variable domain, remainder taken from reference TRBV14 and TRBJ2-1, is EAGVTQFPSHSVIEKGQTVTLRCDPISGHDNLYWYRRVMGKEIKFLLHFVKESKQDESGMPNNRFLAERTGGTYSTLKVQPAELEDSGVYFCASSPLAGVSYNEQFFGPGTRLTVL.

This clone was seen only a few times. The same CDR3 is also encoded by other DNA sequences in this sample. This sequence joins TRBV13 and TRBJ2-7, with D unclear. Trimming shortened V by 4 bases and J by 2 bases, and 9 bases separated the two germline ends. Germline CDR1 PRHDT, CDR2 FYEKMQ (reference sequence). This CDR3 has 13 amino acids. CDR3 in amino acids: CASSSGRTYEQYF. The CDR3 DNA reads as TGTGCCAGCAGCTCCGGACGGACCTACGAGCAGTACTTC.

The rearrangement joins TRBV25-1 to TRBJ2-1; no definite D call. CDR3 length: 13 residues. The V gene lost 6 bases and the J gene lost 0 bases, with 6 bases spanning the gap. Germline V CDR1 and CDR2: MGHDK, SYGVNS. The CDR3 nucleotides read TGTGCCAGCAGCCCACGCTCCTACAATGAGCAGTTCTTC. Its protein product is CASSPRSYNEQFF. Filled out from reference TRBV25-1 and TRBJ2-1, the complete variable domain reads EADIYQTPRYLVIGTGKKITLECSQTMGHDKMYWYQQDPGMELHLIHYSYGVNSTEKGDLSSESTVSRIRTEHFPLTLESARPSHTSQYLCASSPRSYNEQFFGPGTRLTVL.